This T cell receptor (beta chain) originates from a study of siplizumab effects on memory and regulatory T cells. Points from the study as a whole: The diversity of naive T cells seemed greater than that of memory cells, and their alloresponse contribution seemed major. The drug siplizumab significantly decreased the alloreactive sequences that could be traced to unstimulated CD4+ memory cells.

As concerns this clone: What it binds is not known.

Trimming took 11 bases from V and 5 from J, leaving 16 bases between them. CDR1 MNHEY and CDR2 SVGAGI come from the germline V gene. The CDR3 consists of 13 residues. The assay looked at 100,000 or so TCR templates in each sample. The protocol was immunoSEQ multiplex PCR, while the TCRdb copy is restricted to in-frame clones and leaves out a portion. The repertoire holds approximately 50,000 clones, with about 93% as singletons. This clonotype originated in a human donor in good health. Sequenced input: CD8+ T cells sorted from blood. The chain employs TRBV6-5 and TRBJ2-1; no firm D call. The CDR3 protein is CASYGVLHNEQFF. The DNA for the CDR3 is TGTGCCTCATACGGAGTTTTGCACAATGAGCAGTTCTTC.